This TCR beta chain was identified in a study of T cells after yellow fever vaccination. As for the study in general: For low cell numbers, libraries were made with SMART-Seq v4 Ultra Low Input.

Germline CDR1 and CDR2: SEHNR and FQNEAQ (reference sequence). This CDR3 contains 15 residues. Between the trimmed V and J ends, which lost 2 bases and 6 bases, there was a span of 14 bases. Findings of the study overall: The secondary response was weaker, and its peak arrived faster, on day 5 versus 15.

With regard to this clonotype: Its antigen remains unidentified.

Using its own MiXCR run on the 5' RACE reads, TCRdb lists one record per CDR3 protein. The repertoire holds around 360,000 distinct CDR3 sequences, with around a tenth as singletons. This material consisted of PBMCs, taken on the day of the first yellow fever vaccination. This sequence joins TRBV7-9 and TRBJ2-1, with D maybe TRBD2 (6 bases). The receptor's source is a man aged 18-30 years who received the YFV17D yellow fever vaccine. The CDR3 DNA is TGTGCCAGCAGCTTAAAGGGTATCGGGGGCAATGAGCAGTTCTTC. This gives the protein CASSLKGIGGNEQFF.